This T cell receptor (beta chain) comes out of a study of monozygotic twins with inflammatory bowel disease. The CDR3 consists of 12 residues. In germline, CDR1 is SGHRS, CDR2 YFSETQ. TCRdb reprocessed the 5' RACE reads and stores each CDR3 protein as one record, lacking DNA. Recorded for this sample: around 380,000 distinct CDR3 sequences. The gene calls are TRBV5-1 and TRBJ1-4. The sequenced sample was blood. The sequence derives from a human donor with ulcerative colitis or Crohn's disease, or a healthy co-twin of an affected twin (not recorded which). The CDR3 here is CASSHAAEKLFF.